Reported below is one TCR beta chain. Profiled with immunoSEQ multiplex PCR; TCRdb holds only in-frame clones, not every one. The sample has 75,000 to 95,000 clones, roughly 84% seen once. These data belong to a study of blood T cell repertoires in COVID-19. The CDR3 runs 13 residues. Germline CDR1 and CDR2: MNHEY and SVGAGI. V lost 2 bases to trimming and J lost 6 bases, with 7 bases between them. The clonotype comes from a man aged 60-69 years with acute or convalescent COVID-19. Specimen: peripheral blood. V and J are TRBV6-5 and TRBJ1-4; D is perhaps TRBD1 (6 bases). Here the CDR3 DNA reads TGTGCCAGCAGTTACAACAGGGATGAAAAACTGTTTTTT. This codes for CASSYNRDEKLFF.